This entry lists 28 T cell receptor beta chains sequenced from one sample in a study of TIL therapy for anti-PD-1-resistant metastatic lung cancer. Noted time point: pre-treatment sample, taken before nivolumab and TIL therapy. Pleural nodules or supraclavicular lymph nodes made up most of the excised metastases sampled. The immunoSEQ assay was v3. The protocol was immunoSEQ multiplex PCR, while the TCRdb copy is restricted to in-frame clones and leaves out a portion. The sample records 5,900 or so clones, 66% being singletons. This specimen was tumor tissue, taken at baseline. The receptors derive from a person between 25 and 80 years old with non-small cell lung cancer.

By proportion, this clone is medium-sized (0.01 to 0.1%). The CDR3 region is CASSEGGYNEQFF. The CDR3 nucleotides are TGTGCCAGCAGTGAGGGGGGCTACAATGAGCAGTTCTTC. V usage is TRBV2 and J usage is TRBJ2-1; D might be TRBD2 (6 bases). V lost 3 bases and J lost 3, with 6 bases in between. This CDR3 comprises 13 residues. CDR1 and CDR2 from the germline V gene are SNHLY and FYNNEI.

The V and J genes are TRBV12-5 and TRBJ1-4; perhaps TRBD1 as D (5 bases). V was trimmed by 5 bases and J by 8 bases, leaving 18 bases between them. CDR3 length equals 15 residues. Germline CDR1 is LGHNT and CDR2 is FRNRAP. The CDR3 region is CASGAAGTSWEKLFF. DNA for the CDR3: TGTGCTAGTGGTGCGGCCGGGACCTCATGGGAAAAACTGTTTTTT.

This clone appeared a few times. The sample has other DNA sequences that encode this CDR3 too. This rearrangement joins TRBV6-1 to TRBJ2-7, with TRBD1 matching over 8 bases. Germline assignment: CDR1 MNHNS and CDR2 SASEGT. V shed 1 base and J 4 bases; nucleotides not matched to a gene: 3. The CDR3 covers 14 residues. CDR3 residues: CASSEGTGPYEQYV. The CDR3 nucleotides read TGTGCCAGCAGTGAAGGGACAGGGCCTTACGAGCAGTACGTC.

This sequence joins TRBV25-1 and TRBJ1-2, with 7 bases lining up with TRBD1. Germline values: CDR1 MGHDK, CDR2 SYGVNS. V dropped 6 bases and J dropped 0; count of bases not matched to a gene: 10. This CDR3 contains 16 residues. CDR3 sequence (DNA): TGTGCCAGCAGGGCGAACCGACAGGGACCTAACTATGGCTACACCTTC. It encodes CASRANRQGPNYGYTF.

The table lists this clone with a few counts. This sequence joins TRBV12-5 and TRBJ1-4; D unclear. Germline lookup yields CDR1 LGHNT and CDR2 FRNRAP. The CDR3 extends over 12 amino acids. V was cut by 11 bases and J by 5 bases, with 12 bases left in between. CDR3 in DNA: TGTGCTTGGCCGGATAAGAATGAAAAACTGTTTTTT. Its translation is CAWPDKNEKLFF.

The chain couples TRBV7-9 to TRBJ1-2; 9 nucleotides agree with TRBD1. Looked up from germline, CDR1 is SEHNR and CDR2 is FQNEAQ (reference sequence). The CDR3 runs 14 residues. V trimming: 1 base; J trimming: 7 bases; junction bases outside the gene matches: 4. CDR3 sequence: CASSLEGTGSGYTF. CDR3 bases: TGTGCCAGCAGCTTAGAAGGGACAGGGTCTGGCTACACCTTC.

The V and J genes are TRBV20-1 and TRBJ2-3, with 8 bases aligning to TRBD2. Trimming took 3 bases from V and 2 from J; bases not matched to a gene: 7. Germline CDR1 DFQATT, CDR2 SNEGSKA (reference sequence). The CDR3 length is 15 residues. CDR3 DNA sequence: TGCAGTGCTAGTGCGGGGGGACCACTCACAGATACGCAGTATTTT. It yields the protein CSASAGGPLTDTQYF.

This chain links TRBV12-3 or TRBV12-4 with TRBJ1-4; D ambiguous. This CDR3 is 11 amino acids long. Trimming removed 2 bases at V and 8 bases at J, with 3 bases between. In nucleotides, the CDR3 is TGTGCCAGCAGTTTACAGGAAAAACTGTTTTTT. It codes for CASSLQEKLFF.

The V call is TRBV2, the J call TRBJ1-5; D possibly corresponds to TRBD1 (5 bases). Germline loops: CDR1 SNHLY, CDR2 FYNNEI. The CDR3 totals 14 residues. Trimming stripped 1 base from V and 6 bases from J, with 10 bases between. CDR3 sequence reads: CASSEVAGSQPQHF. In DNA form, the CDR3 reads TGTGCCAGCAGTGAAGTAGCAGGGAGTCAGCCCCAGCATTTT.

About this clone itself: The sample carries other DNA sequences with the same CDR3. The chain links TRBV12-3 or TRBV12-4 to TRBJ1-2, with D uncertain. Trimming removed 1 base from V and 5 bases from J, with 5 bases in between. The CDR3 length is 12 residues. CDR3 protein: CASSLEGYGYTF. The CDR3 nucleotides read TGTGCCAGCAGTTTAGAAGGGTATGGCTACACCTTC.

The chain has TRBV23-1 and TRBJ2-5; 7 nucleotides agree with TRBD1. TRBV23-1 is an open reading frame whose function is uncertain. With 2 bases clipped from V and 2 bases from J, the junction kept 17 bases outside the gene matches. The CDR3 totals 19 residues. The CDR3 DNA sequence: TGCGCCAGCAGTCAACCCGCAGGGGGAAGCGGAGACTCTCAAGAGACCCAGTACTTC. Encoded protein: CASSQPAGGSGDSQETQYF.

The rearrangement joins TRBV6-2 or TRBV6-3 to TRBJ1-6; D not certain. Trimming took 3 bases from V and 7 from J, leaving 4 bases between them. CDR3 length: 12 residues. The V gene's germline CDR1 is MNHEY and CDR2 SVGEGT. CDR3 DNA sequence: TGTGCCAGCAGTTATCCCAATTCACCCCTCCACTTT. Encoded protein: CASSYPNSPLHF.

CDR3 bases: TGCGCCAGCAGCTTGGCCCAGGATCAGCCCCAGCATTTT. Translating it yields CASSLAQDQPQHF. This chain joins TRBV5-1 and TRBJ1-5; the D is unclear. The CDR3 has 13 residues. The V and J ends lost 0 bases and 5 bases respectively, with 6 bases between them. Germline V lookup: CDR1 SGHRS, CDR2 YFSETQ.

This CDR3 reads CASTDGQEYSPLHF. DNA of the CDR3: TGTGCCAGCACCGATGGACAGGAGTATTCACCCCTCCACTTT. The V and J genes are TRBV6-5 and TRBJ1-6; TRBD1 agrees at 7 bases. CDR3 size: 14 residues. V shed 7 bases and J 8 bases; nucleotides not matched to a gene: 8. Per the germline V gene, CDR1 is MNHEY and CDR2 is SVGAGI.

This clone was seen a handful of times. The rearrangement joins TRBV18 to TRBJ2-7; no definite D call. Trimming left V 3 bases short and J 7 bases short, with 13 bases between. CDR3 size: 13 residues. Germline assignment: CDR1 KGHSH and CDR2 LQKENI. CDR3 sequence (DNA): TGTGCCAGCTCACCCCTCGAAGGGAATGAGCAGTACTTC. Protein: CASSPLEGNEQYF.

This clone has just one count. This chain links TRBV18 with TRBJ2-7; a possible D gene is TRBD2 (5 bases). Trimming cost V 0 bases and J 5 bases, with 17 bases left between them. This CDR3 has 16 residues. Germline-derived CDR1 and CDR2 are KGHSH and LQKENI. Here the CDR3 reads CASSPPGALNPHEQYF. CDR3 nucleotides: TGTGCCAGCTCACCACCGGGAGCCCTGAATCCCCACGAGCAGTACTTC.

The chain recombines TRBV18 with TRBJ1-3, with TRBD1 identical over 9 bases. Germline loops: CDR1 KGHSH, CDR2 LQKENI. Trimming at V came to 6 bases and at J to 1 base, leaving 4 bases not matched to a gene. CDR3 length: 15 amino acids. CDR3 in amino acids: CASSTGTGSGNTIYF. As DNA, the CDR3 is TGTGCCAGCTCGACAGGGACAGGGTCTGGAAACACCATATATTTT.

This sequence joins TRBV5-1 and TRBJ1-2; TRBD1 is a possible D gene (6 bases). The ends were cut back, 4 bases at V and 2 bases at J, with 12 bases in the middle. Germline V gene lookup returns CDR1 SGHRS and CDR2 YFSETQ. This CDR3 comprises 14 residues. This CDR3 is CASSGNRVNYGYTF. The CDR3 nucleotides read TGCGCCAGCAGCGGAAACAGGGTGAACTATGGCTACACCTTC. The full variable domain, completed using reference TRBV5-1 and TRBJ1-2, is KAGVTQTPRYLIKTRGQQVTLSCSPISGHRSVSWYQQTPGQGLQFLFEYFSETQRNKGNFPGRFSGRQFSNSRSEMNVSTLELGDSALYLCASSGNRVNYGYTFGSGTRLTVV.

The chain carries TRBV5-1 and TRBJ2-1; 7 bases align to TRBD1. The germline V gene encodes CDR1 SGHRS and CDR2 YFSETQ. This CDR3 spans 13 amino acids. Unmatched junction bases numbered 8, after V lost 4 bases and J lost 10 bases. The CDR3 DNA follows: TGCGCCAGCAGCGGGGACAGCCTAGGAGAGCAGTTCTTC. This translates into CASSGDSLGEQFF.

J is TRBJ1-3 and V is TRBV6-5; D may be TRBD1 (6 bases). The CDR3 consists of 16 residues. Per the germline V gene, CDR1 is MNHEY and CDR2 is SVGAGI. V was pared by 0 bases and J by 1 base, with 10 bases between. DNA for the CDR3: TGTGCCAGCAGTTACTCGGGAGGGGGGTCTGGAAACACCATATATTTT. Its translation: CASSYSGGGSGNTIYF.

This clone was recorded a few times. The genes are TRBV19 and TRBJ1-6; D is possibly TRBD1 (5 bases). The CDR3 length is 17 residues. The germline V gene encodes CDR1 LNHDA and CDR2 SQIVND (reference sequence). Trimming took 6 bases from V and 0 from J, leaving 15 bases between them. CDR3 sequence: CASSPGLLSSYNSPLHF. CDR3 bases: TGTGCCAGTAGCCCGGGACTTCTCAGCTCCTATAATTCACCCCTCCACTTT.

V and J are TRBV25-1 and TRBJ1-1; D remains unclear. CDR3 length equals 11 residues. Trimming cost V 7 bases and J 1 base, with 4 bases left between them. Germline CDR1 is MGHDK and CDR2 is SYGVNS. DNA for the CDR3: TGTGCCAGCAAGTGGAACACTGAAGCTTTCTTT. Protein sequence: CASKWNTEAFF.

The chain has TRBV3-1 (or the pseudogene TRBV3-2) and TRBJ1-1, with 11 bases lining up with TRBD1. The J segment lost 11 bases and the V segment lost 5 bases, leaving 10 bases of the junction unmatched. The CDR3 spans 14 residues. Germline V lookup: CDR1 LGHDT, CDR2 YNNKEL (reference sequence). CDR3 DNA sequence: TGTGCCAGCAGCTTCCGGGACAGGGGGTTTTTGGCTTTCTTT. Translation: CASSFRDRGFLAFF.

The chain joins TRBV25-1 to TRBJ2-3; TRBD2 matches at 12 bases. V was pared by 2 bases and J by 0 bases, with 3 bases of the junction left unmatched. The CDR3 spans 17 residues. The V gene's germline CDR1 is MGHDK and CDR2 SYGVNS. CDR3 region: CASSELGLAGSTDTQYF. The DNA of the CDR3 is TGTGCCAGCAGTGAACTCGGACTAGCGGGGAGCACAGATACGCAGTATTTT.

The chain combines TRBV10-2 with TRBJ2-7, with D perhaps being TRBD1 or TRBD2 (5 bases each). The germline CDR1 and CDR2 sequences are WSHSY and SAAADI. The CDR3 length is 14 residues. V lost 6 bases to trimming and J lost 7 bases, with 19 bases between them. The CDR3 reads CASSAGLGVGEQYF. The CDR3 coding sequence is TGCGCCAGCAGCGCCGGACTGGGGGTGGGAGAGCAGTACTTC.

This chain connects TRBV5-6 to TRBJ2-7; D might be TRBD1 (6 bases). The CDR3 runs 12 residues. Germline assignment: CDR1 SGHDT and CDR2 YYEEEE. V was shortened by 5 bases and J by 3 bases, with 9 bases between the two germline ends. CDR3 amino acids: CASSSDSYEQYF. The CDR3 DNA follows: TGTGCCAGCAGTTCGGACAGCTACGAGCAGTACTTC.

The V gene is TRBV2, the J gene TRBJ2-2; possibly TRBD1 for D (5 bases). This CDR3 has 15 residues. Trimming shortened V by 5 bases and J by 6 bases, and 16 bases separated the two germline ends. Germline V lookup: CDR1 SNHLY, CDR2 FYNNEI. DNA of the CDR3: TGTGCCAGCAGTCTTGGGTGGACAAGGCCCGGGGAGCTGTTTTTT. Its protein is CASSLGWTRPGELFF.

The count of this clone is one. The CDR3 region has the DNA TGTGCCATCAGTGGGGGACAGGGACGGACCGGGGAGCTGTTTTTT. Residues: CAISGGQGRTGELFF. The chain recombines TRBV10-3 with TRBJ2-2; the match to TRBD1 covers 9 bases. The CDR3 runs to 15 residues. Germline V CDR1 and CDR2: ENHRY, SYGVKD. The V and J ends lost 4 bases and 5 bases, in that order; junction bases with no gene match: 5.